The following is a TCR beta chain sequence with its context. What it binds is unknown. Germline V lookup: CDR1 LNHDA, CDR2 SQIVND (reference sequence). The CDR3 has 13 residues. Trimming took off 5 bases at V and 1 base at J, with 8 bases between the two ends. Sequencing was performed with immunoSEQ multiplex PCR; in TCRdb, only in-frame clones are kept and a portion is missing. Here the sample spans 100,000 to 150,000 clones, approximately 86% being singletons. The record originates from a study of identifying expanded T cells in peripheral blood. Study results and limitations: Over approximately two and four weeks, about 17 and 20 clones changed, versus 1.2 between replicates.

The material sequenced was blood. This receptor was taken from a person aged 18 to 75 in good health. The V and J genes are TRBV19 and TRBJ1-1; D possibly corresponds to TRBD1 (5 bases). This chain's CDR3 is CASSLRENTEAFF. The DNA of the CDR3 is TGTGCCAGTAGTCTCAGGGAGAACACTGAAGCTTTCTTT.